This is a list of T cell receptor beta chains from one sample in a study of early T cells in non-severe SARS-CoV-2 infection. TCRdb called the 5' RACE reads again in MiXCR, with one record for every CDR3 protein. The table shows 30,000 to 40,000 distinct CDR3 sequences, with over 5% occurring only once. Sample: whole blood, taken at baseline. The receptors derive from an adult who was a healthcare worker with PCR-confirmed SARS-CoV-2 infection or an uninfected control (not recorded which). Each CDR3 is given with its conserved first and last residue. A D gene is named only where the DNA matches it firmly. Some rows mark clone size as missing; the rest say once, few, many or name a class of expanded clone.

abundance | j_gene | v_gene | d_gene | CDR3aa | CDR3nt
many | TRBJ1-5 | TRBV18 | TRBD1 | CASSPGQGHQPQHF | TGTGCCAGCTCCCCGGGACAGGGTCATCAGCCCCAGCATTTT
many | TRBJ2-5 | TRBV20-1 | NA | CSASNVSSWTQYF | TGCAGTGCTAGTAATGTTAGCTCTTGGACCCAGTACTTC
many | TRBJ2-5 | TRBV5-6 | NA | CASSLEHQETQYF | TGTGCCAGCAGCTTGGAACATCAAGAGACCCAGTACTTC
many | TRBJ1-5 | TRBV28 | NA | CASTKLSQPQHF | TGTGCCAGCACCAAACTGTCTCAGCCCCAGCATTTT
few | TRBJ2-3 | TRBV2 | NA | CASSVVATDTQYF | TGTGCCAGCAGTGTAGTGGCAACAGATACGCAGTATTTT
few | TRBJ2-3 | TRBV30 | TRBD2 | CAWSGTSDTQYF | TGTGCCTGGAGTGGGACTAGTGATACGCAGTATTTT
NA | TRBJ1-6 | TRBV9 | NA | CASSVGLGGDNSPLHF | TGTGCCAGCAGCGTAGGTCTAGGCGGCGATAATTCACCCCTCCACTTT
many | TRBJ2-5 | TRBV6-1 | NA | CASSDVPKETQYF | TGTGCCAGCAGTGATGTCCCCAAAGAGACCCAGTACTTC
many | TRBJ2-3 | TRBV6-5 | TRBD2 | CASSSTGGGGDTQYF | TGTGCCAGCAGTTCTACGGGAGGGGGAGGAGATACGCAGTATTTT
few | TRBJ2-1 | TRBV5-1 | NA | CASSHTGEQFF | TGCGCCAGCAGCCACACAGGGGAGCAGTTCTTC
many | TRBJ2-3 | TRBV29-1 | TRBD2 | CSVDRMAGEGDTQYF | TGCAGCGTTGATCGGATGGCGGGAGAAGGAGATACGCAGTATTTT
many | TRBJ2-3 | TRBV9 | NA | CASSRRTDTQYF | TGTGCCAGCTCCCGCCGCACAGATACGCAGTATTTT
NA | TRBJ2-1 | TRBV2 | TRBD2 | CASSEVGREGEQFF | TGTGCCAGCAGTGAAGTTGGTCGGGAGGGTGAGCAGTTCTTC
many | TRBJ2-1 | TRBV27 | TRBD2 | CASMASGRRTVEQFF | TGTGCCAGCATGGCTAGCGGGAGAAGAACGGTTGAGCAGTTCTTC
NA | TRBJ1-1 | TRBV12-3/TRBV12-4 | NA | CASSYSKTEAFF | TGTGCCAGCAGTTACTCGAAGACTGAAGCTTTCTTT
many | TRBJ2-1 | TRBV24-1 | TRBD2 | CATSSGLAGGPYNEQFF | TGTGCCACCAGTTCGGGTTTAGCGGGAGGGCCCTACAATGAGCAGTTCTTC
many | TRBJ2-3 | TRBV28 | TRBD2 | CASRIGLAGVDTQYF | TGTGCCAGCCGCATCGGGCTAGCGGGGGTAGATACGCAGTATTTT
NA | TRBJ1-1 | TRBV11-2 | TRBD1 | CASSRTGMGMNTEAFF | TGTGCCAGCAGCCGGACAGGTATGGGGATGAACACTGAAGCTTTCTTT
many | TRBJ2-5 | TRBV6-2/TRBV6-3 | NA | CASSYPTRGAEETQYF | TGTGCCAGCAGTTACCCCACACGGGGGGCCGAGGAGACCCAGTACTTC
few | TRBJ2-3 | TRBV28 | TRBD2 | CASSLPHSSGRTDTQYF | TGTGCCAGCAGTTTACCCCACTCTAGCGGGAGAACAGATACGCAGTATTTT
medium-sized | TRBJ1-5 | TRBV20-1 | NA | CSVGGKGNQPQHF | TGCAGTGTCGGAGGGAAAGGCAATCAGCCCCAGCATTTT
few | TRBJ1-1 | TRBV5-1 | TRBD1 | CASRPGQGRMGNTEAFF | TGCGCCAGCAGACCTGGACAGGGAAGGATGGGGAACACTGAAGCTTTCTTT
many | TRBJ2-3 | TRBV20-1 | NA | CSARKAVATDTQYF | TGCAGTGCTAGGAAGGCGGTGGCAACAGATACGCAGTATTTT
many | TRBJ2-1 | TRBV19 | NA | CASSIDAGLNNEQFF | TGTGCCAGTAGTATAGATGCGGGCCTGAACAATGAGCAGTTCTTC